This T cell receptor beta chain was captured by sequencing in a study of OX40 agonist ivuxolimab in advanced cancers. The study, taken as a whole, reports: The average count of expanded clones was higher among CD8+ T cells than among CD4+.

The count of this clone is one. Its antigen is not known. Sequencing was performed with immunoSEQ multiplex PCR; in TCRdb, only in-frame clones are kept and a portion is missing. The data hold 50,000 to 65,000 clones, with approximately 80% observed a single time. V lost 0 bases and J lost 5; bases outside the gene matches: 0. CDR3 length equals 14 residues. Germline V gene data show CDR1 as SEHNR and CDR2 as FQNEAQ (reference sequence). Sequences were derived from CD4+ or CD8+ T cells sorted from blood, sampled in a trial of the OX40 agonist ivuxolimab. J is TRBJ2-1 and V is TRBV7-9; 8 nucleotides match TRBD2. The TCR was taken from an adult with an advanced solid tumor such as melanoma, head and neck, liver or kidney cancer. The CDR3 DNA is TGTGCCAGCAGCTTAGCACTAGCGGACAATGAGCAGTTCTTC. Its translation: CASSLALADNEQFF.